Listed below are T cell receptor beta chains from one sample, sequenced in a study of human T cells and chemical hapten exposure. TCRdb re-analysed the reads in MiXCR, keeping a single row per CDR3 protein. Counted here are around 120,000 distinct CDR3 sequences, 8.5% to 9% occurring once; the ten biggest clones make up roughly 1.5%. The sequencing input was whole blood. These receptors were taken from a human donor in good health. Some clones in this sample may be carry-over from other donors' samples. CDR3s include the opening cysteine and the closing phenylalanine or tryptophan. D genes are given only for firm matches. The size field is filled for only some rows; it gives once, few, many or a size class.

.	TRBV4-3	TRBD1	TRBJ2-5	17	CASSQDAGTGVGETQYF	TGCGCCAGCAGCCAAGACGCCGGCACAGGGGTGGGCGAGACCCAGTACTTC
.	TRBV20-1	TRBD1	TRBJ2-5	15	CSAREEGGFGETQYF	TGCAGTGCTAGAGAGGAAGGGGGCTTCGGAGAGACCCAGTACTTC
few	TRBV12-3/TRBV12-4	.	TRBJ1-1	14	CASSLEGSNTEAFF	TGTGCCAGCAGTTTGGAGGGTTCGAACACTGAAGCTTTCTTT
few	TRBV5-1	TRBD2	TRBJ2-1	16	CASSLALAGGTNEQFF	TGCGCCAGCAGCTTGGCTCTAGCGGGAGGCACTAATGAGCAGTTCTTC
many	TRBV27	TRBD1	TRBJ1-2	13	CASSPDRGYGYTF	TGTGCCAGCAGTCCCGACAGGGGGTACGGCTACACCTTC
.	TRBV7-9	.	TRBJ2-7	18	CASSFLALGRALSYEQYF	TGTGCCAGCAGCTTTCTCGCTCTAGGGCGGGCCCTCTCCTACGAGCAGTACTTC
.	TRBV5-6	.	TRBJ1-1	15	CASSYLTGPNTEAFF	TGTGCCAGCAGCTATTTGACAGGCCCGAACACTGAAGCTTTCTTT
many	TRBV20-1	.	TRBJ1-1	12	CSARDPGTEAFF	TGCAGTGCCAGGGATCCGGGCACTGAAGCTTTCTTT
many	TRBV7-2	.	TRBJ1-6	13	CASSSRTFSPLHF	TGTGCCAGCAGCTCACGGACTTTTTCACCCCTCCACTTT
.	TRBV30	TRBD2	TRBJ2-7	14	CAWGGTSGFYEQYF	TGTGCCTGGGGAGGGACTAGCGGATTCTACGAGCAGTACTTC
many	TRBV4-3	.	TRBJ1-1	14	CASSQDVRGTEAFF	TGCGCCAGCAGCCAAGATGTTAGGGGCACTGAAGCTTTCTTT
many	TRBV2	TRBD2	TRBJ2-2	15	CASKNPAGGTGELFF	TGTGCCAGCAAGAACCCCGCGGGGGGGACCGGGGAGCTGTTTTTT
many	TRBV20-1	TRBD1	TRBJ1-2	15	CSARDGEGAVYGYTF	TGCAGTGCTAGAGATGGAGAGGGGGCGGTCTATGGCTACACCTTC
many	TRBV6-5	.	TRBJ1-2	15	CASSYRAVTNYGYTF	TGTGCCAGCAGTTACCGGGCAGTTACTAACTATGGCTACACCTTC
.	TRBV29-1	.	TRBJ2-5	14	CSVDGGLPPETQYF	TGCAGCGTTGATGGGGGGCTACCCCCTGAGACCCAGTACTTC
.	TRBV27	.	TRBJ1-4	18	CASSLNRQGGITNEKLFF	TGTGCCAGCAGTTTAAATCGGCAGGGCGGAATAACTAATGAAAAACTGTTTTTT
.	TRBV4-2	.	TRBJ2-7	14	CASSQTVDVGEQYF	TGTGCCAGCAGTCAAACAGTGGACGTGGGGGAGCAGTACTTC
few	TRBV20-1	TRBD1	TRBJ2-3	11	CSGTGTDTQYF	TGCAGCGGGACAGGAACAGATACGCAGTATTTT
few	TRBV20-1	.	TRBJ1-2	16	CSARDQVGRGSYGYTF	TGCAGTGCTAGAGATCAAGTAGGAAGGGGTTCCTATGGCTACACCTTC
few	TRBV2	.	TRBJ2-1	15	CASKQATGPIIEQFF	TGTGCCAGCAAACAAGCGACGGGGCCGATCATCGAGCAGTTCTTC
many	TRBV18	.	TRBJ1-1	13	CASSSGGNTEAFF	TGTGCCAGCTCATCCGGCGGGAACACTGAAGCTTTCTTT
few	TRBV7-3	TRBD1	TRBJ2-2	16	CASSRTGGSRTGELFF	TGTGCCAGCAGCCGAACAGGGGGGTCGCGCACCGGGGAGCTGTTTTTT
few	TRBV7-9	TRBD2	TRBJ2-1	16	CASSTQTSGRDSEQFF	TGTGCCAGCAGCACACAGACTAGCGGGAGGGATAGTGAGCAGTTCTTC
few	TRBV6-1	.	TRBJ2-3	13	CASSATTRDTQYF	TGTGCCAGCAGCGCTACGACTAGGGATACGCAGTATTTT
few	TRBV2	.	TRBJ1-5	14	CASSDSYSNQPQHF	TGTGCCAGCAGTGACAGTTATAGCAATCAGCCCCAGCATTTT
few	TRBV11-2	.	TRBJ2-3	13	CASSSYSTDTQYF	TGTGCCAGCAGCTCCTACAGCACAGATACGCAGTATTTT
.	TRBV20-1	TRBD1	TRBJ1-5	15	CSAGDRSIPNQPQHF	TGCAGTGCTGGGGACAGGAGTATCCCCAATCAGCCCCAGCATTTT
.	TRBV5-1	TRBD2	TRBJ2-1	16	CASSLGASGYYNEQFF	TGCGCCAGCAGCTTGGGAGCTAGCGGGTATTACAATGAGCAGTTCTTC
.	TRBV20-1	.	TRBJ2-2	16	CSARDERTPNTGELFF	TGCAGTGCTAGAGATGAACGGACGCCGAACACCGGGGAGCTGTTTTTT
many	TRBV4-1	TRBD1	TRBJ1-3	15	CASSRWTGNGNTIYF	TGCGCCAGCAGCCGTTGGACAGGCAATGGAAACACCATATATTTT
many	TRBV29-1	.	TRBJ2-1	15	CSVDPSASQYNEQFF	TGCAGCGTTGACCCCTCCGCAAGTCAGTACAATGAGCAGTTCTTC
few	TRBV7-9	TRBD1	TRBJ2-1	14	CASSRDRATAEQFF	TGTGCCAGCAGCAGGGACAGGGCTACCGCTGAGCAGTTCTTC
many	TRBV10-3	.	TRBJ2-4	15	CAISVGGEAKNIQYF	TGTGCCATCAGTGTTGGGGGCGAGGCCAAAAACATTCAGTACTTC
few	TRBV7-2	.	TRBJ2-3	16	CASSLGQSTNTDTQYF	TGTGCCAGCAGCTTAGGACAGTCTACCAACACAGATACGCAGTATTTT
many	TRBV7-9	.	TRBJ1-2	14	CATTAGQRNYGYTF	TGTGCCACAACCGCCGGACAGAGAAATTATGGCTACACCTTC
.	TRBV4-1	TRBD2	TRBJ2-2	15	CASSQVSGRFGELFF	TGCGCCAGCAGCCAAGTTAGCGGGAGGTTCGGGGAGCTGTTTTTT
many	TRBV20-1	.	TRBJ1-1	16	CSAREPPSVSVTEAFF	TGCAGTGCTAGAGAACCGCCGTCGGTTTCCGTCACTGAAGCTTTCTTT
few	TRBV18	.	TRBJ1-2	13	CASSPGPNYGYTF	TGTGCCAGCTCACCAGGGCCAAACTATGGCTACACCTTC
many	TRBV6-6	TRBD1	TRBJ1-5	20	CASSHSRDRGDFYSNQPQHF	TGTGCCAGCAGTCACTCCCGGGACAGGGGGGATTTTTATAGCAATCAGCCCCAGCATTTT
few	TRBV10-3	.	TRBJ2-1	14	CAISDGQGSYEQFF	TGTGCCATCAGTGACGGGCAGGGTAGCTATGAGCAGTTCTTC
many	TRBV7-2	TRBD2	TRBJ2-7	15	CASSLGAGGRYEQYF	TGTGCCAGCAGCTTAGGGGCGGGGGGACGGTACGAGCAGTACTTC
many	TRBV27	.	TRBJ1-4	16	CASSSAPGRRNEKLFF	TGTGCCAGCAGTTCGGCTCCCGGTCGGCGTAATGAAAAACTGTTTTTT
.	TRBV7-9	.	TRBJ2-1	17	CASSKRPFGMSHNEQFF	TGTGCCAGCAGCAAAAGGCCTTTCGGGATGAGCCACAATGAGCAGTTCTTC
many	TRBV4-2	TRBD1	TRBJ1-2	17	CASSQDLMRTGIYGYTF	TGTGCCAGCAGCCAAGATTTAATGAGGACAGGGATCTATGGCTACACCTTC
few	TRBV20-1	.	TRBJ1-1	14	CSARDGKGGTEAFF	TGCAGTGCTAGAGATGGGAAGGGTGGCACTGAAGCTTTCTTT
few	TRBV5-4	.	TRBJ1-5	17	CASSWMGPIGANQPQHF	TGTGCCAGCAGCTGGATGGGACCCATCGGGGCAAATCAGCCCCAGCATTTT
.	TRBV20-1	.	TRBJ1-4	12	CSAAPLNEKLFF	TGCAGTGCCGCCCCACTTAATGAAAAACTGTTTTTT
many	TRBV20-1	TRBD1	TRBJ2-2	13	CSARAQGGGELFF	TGCAGTGCTAGGGCACAGGGGGGCGGGGAGCTGTTTTTT
many	TRBV3-1	.	TRBJ1-1	16	CASSPALQRMNTEAFF	TGTGCCAGCAGCCCCGCCCTACAAAGGATGAACACTGAAGCTTTCTTT
.	TRBV5-1	.	TRBJ2-2	17	CASSLGGAGSNTGELFF	TGCGCCAGCAGCTTGGGAGGAGCGGGCTCGAACACCGGGGAGCTGTTTTTT
many	TRBV20-1	TRBD2	TRBJ2-7	15	CSARDRGSGVYEQYF	TGCAGTGCTAGAGATCGTGGTAGCGGGGTGTACGAGCAGTACTTC
.	TRBV7-9	TRBD1	TRBJ1-4	15	CASSLASGTEEKLFF	TGTGCCAGCAGCTTAGCGAGCGGGACAGAAGAAAAACTGTTTTTT
.	TRBV29-1	TRBD1	TRBJ2-7	13	CSVHGTETYEQYF	TGCAGCGTTCATGGGACAGAGACCTACGAGCAGTACTTC
.	TRBV11-2	.	TRBJ1-6	15	CASSPKTDQNSPLHF	TGTGCCAGCAGCCCGAAAACCGATCAGAATTCACCCCTCCACTTT
few	TRBV30	.	TRBJ2-1	16	CAWSVLAGRRGNEQFF	TGTGCCTGGAGTGTACTAGCCGGGAGACGGGGGAATGAGCAGTTCTTC
.	TRBV7-6	.	TRBJ2-3	13	CASSLNRLDTQYF	TGTGCCAGCAGCCTCAACAGACTCGATACGCAGTATTTT